These 25 T cell receptor beta chains originate from one sample sequenced in a study of T cells in Graves' hyperthyroidism and ophthalmopathy. The TCR beta CDR3 regions underwent amplification using RNA transcripts as the source. Initially, a first-round RT-PCR of the TCR CDR3 employed the HTBI primer set. TCRdb re-called the multiplex PCR reads with MiXCR, one entry per CDR3 protein. The data contain a few hundred thousand distinct CDR3 sequences, approximately 14% of them singletons. The specimen was blood. These receptors were obtained from a woman between 18 and 30 years old with Graves' hyperthyroidism that later progressed to Graves' ophthalmopathy.

This clonotype occurred many times. The chain has TRBV6-5 and TRBJ2-3; 15 nucleotides match TRBD2. Unmatched junction bases numbered 4, after V lost 2 bases and J lost 7 bases. This CDR3 has 16 residues. The germline gives CDR1 MNHEY, CDR2 SVGAGI. The CDR3 here is CASSYPGTSGGNTQYF. CDR3 bases: TGTGCCAGCAGTTACCCCGGGACTAGCGGGGGGAATACGCAGTATTTT.

CDR3 DNA sequence: TGTGCCAGCAGCGACCTAGGGACGCAGTATTTT. It specifies CASSDLGTQYF. The rearrangement links TRBV7-9 to TRBJ2-3; D is unclear. The CDR3 sequence is 11 residues long. Between the trimmed V and J ends, which lost 5 bases and 9 bases, there was a span of 9 bases. Germline CDR1 and CDR2: SEHNR and FQNEAQ (reference sequence).

This clonotype was detected ten times or more. This sequence joins TRBV5-1 and TRBJ2-7; weak D call: TRBD1 (5 bases). Germline CDR1 and CDR2: SGHRS and YFSETQ. Trimming left V 4 bases short and J 2 bases short, with 10 bases between. CDR3 length equals 13 residues. The CDR3, as DNA: TGCGCCAGCAGCCACGGACAAACCTACGAGCAGTACTTC. Translated, it gives CASSHGQTYEQYF.

This clonotype is labeled large. The chain is built from TRBV27 and TRBJ2-1; D not resolved. Trimming shortened V by 3 bases and J by 0 bases, and 12 bases separated the two germline ends. The CDR3 has 16 amino acids. CDR1 is MNHEY, CDR2 SMNVEV, per germline (reference sequence). CDR3 residues: CASSFSPRSSYNEQFF. CDR3 DNA sequence: TGTGCCAGCAGTTTCTCACCTAGAAGCTCCTACAATGAGCAGTTCTTC.

This clonotype appeared a single time. The chain is built from TRBV4-2 and TRBJ2-7, with D unclear. V dropped 1 base and J dropped 3 bases, with 10 bases sitting between them. Germline assignment: CDR1 LGHNA and CDR2 YNFKEQ. The CDR3 length is 14 residues. CDR3 in DNA: TGTGCCAGCAGCCAAGTCGTTTCGATCTACGAGCAGTACTTC. The encoded protein is CASSQVVSIYEQYF.

This clonotype was seen many times. The chain recombines TRBV5-8 with TRBJ1-5; 7 bases match TRBD1. The CDR3 loop spans 15 amino acids. J was trimmed by 3 bases and V by 3 bases; bases with no gene match: 6. Germline-derived CDR1 and CDR2 are SGHTS and YDEGEE. In DNA, the CDR3 is TGTGCCAGCAGCTCAAGACAGGGCTACAATCAGCCCCAGCATTTT. It yields the protein CASSSRQGYNQPQHF.

At least ten counts were recorded for this clonotype. The J gene is TRBJ1-6, the V gene TRBV11-2; D unclear. Trimming cost V 0 bases and J 8 bases, with 11 bases left between them. This CDR3 is 15 amino acids long. The germline V gene has CDR1 SGHAT and CDR2 FQNNGV. The chain's CDR3 is CASSLDPGPYSPLHF. DNA for the CDR3: TGTGCCAGCAGCTTAGACCCCGGCCCGTATTCACCCCTCCACTTT.

The chain carries TRBV4-1 and TRBJ2-7; 11 bases are shared with TRBD2. J gave up 5 bases and V 4 bases, and 7 bases lay outside the gene matches. The CDR3 covers 15 residues. Germline V CDR1 and CDR2: MGHRA, YSYEKL. CDR3 region: CASSPRLAGYHEQYF. CDR3 in DNA: TGCGCCAGCAGCCCCCGACTAGCGGGATACCACGAGCAGTACTTC.

V usage is TRBV29-1 and J usage is TRBJ1-2; D is uncertain. V was pared by 2 bases and J by 0 bases, with 10 bases between. The CDR3 has 14 residues. Per the germline V gene, CDR1 is SQVTM and CDR2 is ANQGSEA. CDR3 coding DNA: TGCAGCGTTGAAAGGAGGTTGGCTAACTATGGCTACACCTTC. Translation gives CSVERRLANYGYTF.

This clonotype was detected ten times or more. The rearrangement uses TRBV27 and TRBJ2-3, with TRBD2 matching 12 bases. Trimming cost V 5 bases and J 8 bases; bases outside gene matches: 5. Looked up from germline, CDR1 is MNHEY and CDR2 is SMNVEV (reference sequence). The CDR3 is 14 residues long. DNA of the CDR3: TGTGCCAGCAGTCTCCAGACTAGCGGGAGTACGCAGTATTTT. Its protein product is CASSLQTSGSTQYF.

The sample holds a few counts of this clonotype. The V and J genes are TRBV15 and TRBJ2-1; D may be TRBD1 (5 bases). The V end was cut by 5 bases, the J end by 12 bases, with 14 bases between. The CDR3 has 12 amino acids. In germline, CDR1 is LNHNV, CDR2 YYDKDF (reference sequence). CDR3 in amino acids: CATSQGFLVQFF. In DNA form, the CDR3 reads TGTGCCACCAGCCAGGGTTTTCTTGTGCAGTTCTTC.

This clonotype was seen only a few times. CDR3 loop: CASSISVNTEAFF. The CDR3 nucleotides read TGTGCCAGTAGTATCTCAGTAAACACTGAAGCTTTCTTT. The chain links TRBV19 to TRBJ1-1; D uncertain. V dropped 3 bases and J dropped 2 bases, with 7 bases sitting between them. Germline-derived CDR1 and CDR2 are LNHDA and SQIVND (reference sequence). There are 13 residues in the CDR3.

V is TRBV27 and J is TRBJ1-6, with D uncertain. Per germline, CDR1 MNHEY and CDR2 SMNVEV (reference sequence). The V end was cut by 8 bases, the J end by 10 bases, with 12 bases between. CDR3 size: 12 residues. The CDR3 loop is CASAFPGSPLHF. The CDR3 bases are TGTGCCAGCGCCTTCCCAGGCTCACCCCTCCACTTT.

In its sample, this clonotype was seen a few times. This chain joins TRBV5-1 and TRBJ2-1, with 13 bases aligning to TRBD2. Germline CDR1 SGHRS, CDR2 YFSETQ. CDR3 length: 15 residues. V was pared by 4 bases and J by 9 bases, with 7 bases of the junction left unmatched. This chain's CDR3 is CASSSGLAGVFEQFF. The DNA for the CDR3 is TGCGCCAGCAGCAGCGGACTAGCGGGAGTTTTTGAGCAGTTCTTC.

Ten or more counts support this clonotype. The rearrangement links TRBV6-2 or TRBV6-3 to TRBJ2-5; 8 bases are shared with TRBD2. The CDR3 extends over 13 amino acids. CDR1 is MNHEY and CDR2 is SVGEGT in the germline V gene. V dropped 6 bases and J dropped 13; count of bases not matched to a gene: 13. In nucleotides, the CDR3 is TGTGCCAGCAGCCCCACCGGACTAGCTAGTTCGTACTTC. Its protein is CASSPTGLASSYF.

This clonotype was recorded at least ten times. The rearrangement uses TRBV2 and TRBJ2-7; D is perhaps TRBD2 (5 bases). The CDR3 has 14 amino acids. V was cut by 2 bases and J by 1 base, with 9 bases left in between. The germline gives CDR1 SNHLY, CDR2 FYNNEI. CDR3 nucleotide sequence: TGTGCCAGCAGTGAAAGGACGGGATCCTACGAGCAGTACTTC. It codes for CASSERTGSYEQYF.

This clonotype was seen at least ten times. The chain recombines TRBV6-1 with TRBJ1-4, with D unresolved. This CDR3 has 16 amino acids. Germline CDR1 and CDR2: MNHNS and SASEGT. V was cut by 5 bases and J by 7 bases, with 20 bases left in between. For the CDR3, the DNA is TGTGCCAGCAGTTACGGTGGGGTAGGGATTTCTGAAAAACTGTTTTTT. This codes for CASSYGGVGISEKLFF.

The rearrangement joins TRBV9 to TRBJ2-2; 13 bases fit TRBD2. This CDR3 comprises 19 residues. Germline V gene lookup returns CDR1 SGDLS and CDR2 YYNGEE. V was clipped by 0 bases and J by 7 bases; unmatched bases: 12. CDR3 coding DNA: TGTGCCAGCAGCGTAGCCCCCCCACTAGCGGGAGGGTCGGACGGGGAGCTGTTTTTT. Protein product: CASSVAPPLAGGSDGELFF.

The chain couples TRBV7-9 to TRBJ1-1, with D perhaps TRBD1 (5 bases). Trimming pared 2 bases from V and 4 bases from J, leaving 14 bases between. The CDR3 runs 15 residues. CDR1 SEHNR and CDR2 FQNEAQ come from the germline V gene (reference sequence). CDR3 in amino acids: CASSLIQGDGTEAFF. CDR3 sequence (DNA): TGTGCCAGCAGCTTAATTCAGGGCGATGGCACTGAAGCTTTCTTT.

About this clonotype: This sequence may be a read error, since a much larger clone differs from it by one base. This chain connects TRBV7-2 to TRBJ2-1, with D perhaps matching TRBD2 (8 bases). The CDR3 runs to 16 residues. CDR1 and CDR2 (germline): SGHTA, FQGNSA. V shed 7 bases and J shed 9 bases, with 25 bases lying between them. CDR3 nucleotides: TGTGCCAGCAAAAAGGACGGGACAGCGGGAGTCAGTGAGCAGTTCTTC. The encoded protein is CASKKDGTAGVSEQFF.

This clonotype was recorded at least ten times. The chain has TRBV29-1 and TRBJ1-1, with 9 bases lining up with TRBD1. Germline lookup yields CDR1 SQVTM and CDR2 ANQGSEA. V lost 2 bases to trimming and J lost 9 bases; unmatched junction nucleotides: 10. The length of the CDR3 is 14 residues. The CDR3 protein is CSVELGTGKGKAFF. Written as DNA, the CDR3 is TGCAGCGTTGAACTCGGGACAGGGAAAGGGAAAGCTTTCTTT.

This clonotype was detected ten times or more. The rearrangement joins TRBV2 to TRBJ2-2, with D perhaps matching TRBD2 (6 bases). The length of the CDR3 is 14 residues. Trimming removed 8 bases from V and 1 base from J, with 11 bases in between. Germline values: CDR1 SNHLY, CDR2 FYNNEI. This CDR3 is CASGGGLNTGELFF. CDR3 nucleotides: TGTGCCAGCGGGGGAGGTCTGAACACCGGGGAGCTGTTTTTT.

This chain links TRBV5-4 with TRBJ2-1; 10 bases line up with TRBD2. Looked up from germline, CDR1 is SGHNT and CDR2 is YYREEE (reference sequence). V gave up 5 bases and J gave up 5 bases; unmatched junction bases: 7. This CDR3 has 15 amino acids. CDR3 DNA sequence: TGTGCCAGCAGAGTAACTAGCGGGGCTCACAATGAGCAGTTCTTC. Translation gives CASRVTSGAHNEQFF.

This clonotype has a handful of counts. The chain joins TRBV29-1 to TRBJ2-1; 9 bases line up with TRBD2. Trimming took 1 base from V and 0 from J; bases not matched to a gene: 19. Germline CDR1 is SQVTM and CDR2 is ANQGSEA. This CDR3 has 21 amino acids. The CDR3 reads CSVEARGRAGGPLSSYNEQFF. The CDR3 region has the DNA TGCAGCGTTGAAGCCCGGGGGAGAGCGGGAGGTCCCCTGTCCTCCTACAATGAGCAGTTCTTC.

This clonotype was observed at least ten times. The chain uses TRBV28 and TRBJ2-6; no definite D call. V lost 2 bases to trimming and J lost 0 bases, with 2 bases between them. CDR3 size: 14 residues. The germline gives CDR1 MDHEN, CDR2 SYDVKM. Here the CDR3 reads CASSLSSGANVLTF. In DNA form, the CDR3 reads TGTGCCAGCAGTTTAAGCTCTGGGGCCAACGTCCTGACTTTC.